The rows below give T cell receptor beta chains drawn from one sample of a study of T cells in Graves' hyperthyroidism and ophthalmopathy. TCRdb used MiXCR to reprocess the multiplex PCR reads, holding one entry per CDR3 protein. The data show about 380,000 distinct CDR3 sequences, with approximately 17% seen just once and 35% to 45% held by the top ten. The sequenced sample was blood. These receptors were taken from a man younger than 30 with Graves' ophthalmopathy. The CDR3 runs from the conserved cysteine through the conserved F or W. Each record gives: D gene, clone size, V gene, J gene, CDR3 protein, CDR3 DNA. The D gene is left open where the match is weak. The size entry is marked missing in some rows and otherwise reads once, few, many or a size class.

.	.	TRBV7-9	TRBJ1-6	CASSNTPRTDYNSPLHF	TGCGCCAGCAGTAACACACCCCGGACAGACTATAATTCACCCCTCCACTTT
TRBD1	.	TRBV19	TRBJ1-1	CASSPRPGQGNTEAFF	TGTGCCAGTAGTCCCCGCCCGGGACAGGGGAACACTGAAGCTTTCTTT
TRBD1	few	TRBV9	TRBJ1-6	CASSVEGTGASPLHF	TGTGCCAGCAGCGTAGAGGGGACAGGGGCATCACCCCTCCACTTT
.	.	TRBV15	TRBJ1-1	CATSRDSGRNTEAFF	TGTGCCACCAGCAGAGATTCGGGGAGAAACACTGAAGCTTTCTTT
TRBD2	.	TRBV5-4	TRBJ2-1	CASSSAGDLDNEQFF	TGTGCCAGCAGCTCAGCGGGGGACCTAGACAATGAGCAGTTCTTC
.	.	TRBV25-1	TRBJ1-5	CASSEQAGQPQHF	TGTGCCAGCAGTGAACAGGCAGGTCAGCCCCAGCATTTT
.	few	TRBV6-1	TRBJ1-5	CASSLGPQHF	TGTGCCAGCTCTCTGGGGCCCCAGCATTTT
TRBD1	few	TRBV7-2	TRBJ1-2	CASSWGTGNYGYTF	TGTGCCAGCAGCTGGGGGACAGGGAACTATGGCTACACCTTC
.	.	TRBV3-1	TRBJ1-5	CASSQGGFSNQPQHF	TGTGCCAGCAGCCAAGGGGGGTTTAGCAATCAGCCCCAGCATTTT
.	many	TRBV6-5	TRBJ1-6	CASSYSKTDYSPLHF	TGTGCCAGCAGTTACTCGAAAACGGACTATTCACCCCTCCACTTT
TRBD1	many	TRBV12-3/TRBV12-4	TRBJ2-5	CASSYDRGTQYF	TGTGCCAGCAGCTACGACAGGGGGACCCAGTACTTC
TRBD1	.	TRBV11-3	TRBJ1-2	CASSSRDRANYGYTF	TGTGCCAGCAGCAGCCGGGACAGGGCTAACTATGGCTACACCTTC
TRBD1	many	TRBV2	TRBJ1-4	CASSPGGSNEKLFF	TGTGCCAGCAGCCCAGGGGGCTCTAATGAAAAACTGTTTTTT
TRBD1	few	TRBV7-9	TRBJ2-7	CASSETGTTQYF	TGTGCCAGCTCGGAGACAGGGACAACGCAGTACTTC
TRBD1	many	TRBV11-2	TRBJ2-1	CASSLGPDRAASEQFF	TGTGCCAGCAGCTTAGGCCCCGACAGGGCTGCGAGTGAGCAGTTCTTC
.	many	TRBV6-1	TRBJ2-1	CASIKNDRPNEQFF	TGTGCCAGCATTAAAAACGACAGGCCCAATGAGCAGTTCTTC
.	.	TRBV4-1	TRBJ1-5	CASSQDMGGRPQHF	TGCGCCAGCAGCCAAGATATGGGGGGCCGGCCCCAGCATTTT
.	.	TRBV5-1	TRBJ2-7	CASSFVDAYEQYF	TGCGCCAGCAGCTTCGTGGACGCCTACGAGCAGTACTTC
.	.	TRBV15	TRBJ2-6	CATHGSGANVLTF	TGTGCCACCCATGGTTCCGGGGCCAACGTCCTGACTTTC
.	.	TRBV20-1	TRBJ2-1	CSGFGDAYNEQFF	TGCAGTGGATTTGGAGATGCCTACAATGAGCAGTTCTTC
TRBD1	.	TRBV29-1	TRBJ2-2	CSASVQGATGELFF	TGCAGCGCATCCGTCCAGGGGGCTACCGGGGAGCTGTTTTTT
.	few	TRBV5-1	TRBJ2-1	CASSFRGEQFF	TGCGCCAGCAGCTTCCGGGGAGAGCAGTTCTTC
.	.	TRBV20-1	TRBJ1-2	CSVREGGGYTF	TGCAGTGTCAGGGAGGGGGGTGGCTACACCTTC
.	.	TRBV6-1	TRBJ2-1	CASSEGGRHNEQFF	TGTGCCAGCAGTGAAGGGGGCAGACACAATGAGCAGTTCTTC
.	many	TRBV29-1	TRBJ2-3	CSVDSTDTQYF	TGCAGCGTCGATAGCACAGATACGCAGTATTTT
TRBD1	.	TRBV4-1	TRBJ1-2	CASSQPRQGAKGYTF	TGCGCCAGCAGCCAACCTCGACAGGGGGCAAAAGGCTACACCTTC
TRBD1	.	TRBV9	TRBJ1-3	CASSPRQGTSGNTIYF	TGTGCCAGCAGCCCCAGACAGGGTACTTCTGGAAACACCATATATTTT
.	once	TRBV18	TRBJ1-1	CASSSTGWTEAFF	TGTGCCAGCTCATCTACAGGGTGGACTGAAGCTTTCTTT
.	.	TRBV9	TRBJ1-6	CASSVNSNSPLHF	TGTGCCAGCAGCGTAAACAGCAATTCACCCCTCCACTTT
TRBD1	.	TRBV10-2	TRBJ2-4	CASSDTQGVAKNIQYF	TGCGCCAGCAGTGACACACAGGGGGTAGCCAAAAACATTCAGTACTTC